These T cell receptor beta chains were read from a single sample in a study of CD8 T cells in ankylosing spondylitis. TCRdb reanalysed the 5' RACE reads using MiXCR and keeps one entry per CDR3 protein. Of 250,000 to 400,000 distinct CDR3 sequences in the sample, around 10% are singletons; the top ten hold 9.1%. The specimen sequenced was blood, either unsorted or a sorted T cell fraction (not recorded which). These receptors were taken from a female donor with ankylosing spondylitis or in good health (not recorded which). Both conserved end residues are part of each CDR3. A D gene is named only where the DNA matches it firmly. Size values are once, few and many counts, or a class for expanded clones, and some rows have none.

few	TRBV20-1	TRBD2	TRBJ2-1	TGCAGTGCTAGACCCACCAATAGCGGGGGGTTTTACAATGAGCAGTTCTTC	CSARPTNSGGFYNEQFF
many	TRBV5-1	TRBD2	TRBJ2-2	TGCGCCAGCAGCACGACTAGCGGGGGGCCTCTGAACACCGGGGAGCTGTTTTTT	CASSTTSGGPLNTGELFF
many	TRBV20-1	-	TRBJ1-3	TGCAGTGCTAGAGAAATTTCTTCTGGAAACACCATATATTTT	CSAREISSGNTIYF
few	TRBV4-1	-	TRBJ1-2	TGCGCCAGCAGCCAACCAACGAAGGACAAGGGCTATGGCTACACCTTC	CASSQPTKDKGYGYTF
-	TRBV6-5	-	TRBJ1-4	TGTGCCAGCAGTTCTCATGCAACTAATGAAAAACTGTTTTTT	CASSSHATNEKLFF
many	TRBV5-6	TRBD1	TRBJ2-7	TGTGCCAGCAGCGTCGGGACAGCCGAGCAGTACTTC	CASSVGTAEQYF
many	TRBV12-3/TRBV12-4	TRBD2	TRBJ2-1	TGTGCCAGCAAAAAGGGACTAGCGGGAGAAGGGAATGAGCAGTTCTTC	CASKKGLAGEGNEQFF
many	TRBV20-1	TRBD1	TRBJ2-7	TGCAGTGCTCGACAGGGCAGCTCCTACGAGCAGTACTTC	CSARQGSSYEQYF
-	TRBV7-8	-	TRBJ2-1	TGTGCCAGCAGCTCGGACCTTCTCTCGAACAATGAGCAGTTCTTC	CASSSDLLSNNEQFF
few	TRBV10-3	-	TRBJ2-5	TGTGCCATCAGTGAGTCCAGTTCAGAGACCCAGTACTTC	CAISESSSETQYF
-	TRBV20-1	-	TRBJ1-5	TGCAGTGCTAGTCCAGGGGCAGAGACGCGCAATCAGCCCCAGCATTTT	CSASPGAETRNQPQHF
-	TRBV7-2	TRBD2	TRBJ2-1	TGTGCCAGCAGCTCTTCTAGCGGGAGTTACAATGAGCAGTTCTTC	CASSSSSGSYNEQFF
-	TRBV6-1	-	TRBJ1-5	TGTGCCAGCAGCGCCACCGGGGCTCGGGGCAATCAGCCCCAGCATTTT	CASSATGARGNQPQHF
few	TRBV18	-	TRBJ1-1	TGTGCCAGCTCAGCGAAACAAGAGAACACTGAAGCTTTCTTT	CASSAKQENTEAFF
many	TRBV5-6	-	TRBJ1-1	TGTGCCAGCAGATTTGGGACCGTTGGCAGTGGAAACACTGAAGCTTTCTTT	CASRFGTVGSGNTEAFF
-	TRBV5-1	-	TRBJ2-3	TGCGCCAGCAGCTTACACTCCACCACAAATACGCAGTATTTT	CASSLHSTTNTQYF
many	TRBV7-2	-	TRBJ1-3	TGTGCCAGCAGCGAAGGGTGGACCCGAAACACCATATATTTT	CASSEGWTRNTIYF
-	TRBV5-5	-	TRBJ2-5	TGTGCCAGCAGGGATTTAGCTTGGGAGACCCAGTACTTC	CASRDLAWETQYF
many	TRBV20-1	-	TRBJ1-5	TGCAGTGCCCGCCGGGGCGGAGGCAATCAGCCCCAGCATTTT	CSARRGGGNQPQHF
many	TRBV7-9	TRBD2	TRBJ2-1	TGTGCCAGCAGCCCTCGACTAGCGCTCAACAATGAGCAGTTCTTC	CASSPRLALNNEQFF
few	TRBV5-1	-	TRBJ2-2	TGCGCCAGCAGCTTTGAGGGCAGGGTGAACACCGGGGAGCTGTTTTTT	CASSFEGRVNTGELFF
many	TRBV20-1	-	TRBJ1-5	TGCAGTGCTAGAGTTGGGGAGGGGTTGGCCCAGCATTTT	CSARVGEGLAQHF
many	TRBV6-1	-	TRBJ2-5	TGTGCCAGCAGGGTTGCGGGACAAGAGACCCAGTACTTC	CASRVAGQETQYF
-	TRBV4-3	-	TRBJ2-2	TGCGCCAGCAGCCAAGATGGGTCGGGGGGGGAGCTGTTTTTT	CASSQDGSGGELFF
many	TRBV7-8	TRBD2	TRBJ2-3	TGTGCCAGCAGCTTAGTGAGCGGGACTAGCGGCACAGATACGCAGTATTTT	CASSLVSGTSGTDTQYF
-	TRBV3-1	-	TRBJ2-4	TGTGCCACCACCCTAACTAGCCTAGCCAAAAACATTCAGTACTTC	CATTLTSLAKNIQYF
many	TRBV10-3	-	TRBJ2-5	TGTGCCATCAGTGAGTCGACCGCGGGGGAGACCCAGTACTTC	CAISESTAGETQYF
-	TRBV7-6	-	TRBJ2-1	TGTGCCAGCAGCTTCGGGACCCTTCACAATGAGCAGTTCTTC	CASSFGTLHNEQFF
-	TRBV28	-	TRBJ2-4	TGTGCCAGCAGTCCCATTTCGGGGACCAAAAACATTCAGTACTTC	CASSPISGTKNIQYF
-	TRBV19	-	TRBJ1-1	TGTGCCAGTAGTGTTACAGGGTTGAAGACTGAAGCTTTCTTT	CASSVTGLKTEAFF
many	TRBV9	TRBD1	TRBJ2-2	TGTGCCAGCAGCGCCCGGGACAGTCGGGGGGAGCTGTTTTTT	CASSARDSRGELFF
many	TRBV29-1	TRBD1	TRBJ1-1	TGCAGCGTGGGGGACAGGAGCTTGAACACTGAAGCTTTCTTT	CSVGDRSLNTEAFF
-	TRBV7-8	-	TRBJ2-1	TGTGCCAGCAGCTTAGTTGTCGGGAGCTCCTACAATGAGCAGTTCTTC	CASSLVVGSSYNEQFF
-	TRBV29-1	-	TRBJ2-1	TGCAGCGTAGCTAGGAGTAGTGTTGAGCAGTTCTTC	CSVARSSVEQFF
-	TRBV20-1	-	TRBJ2-1	TGCAGTACCCTCCGGAGAGCGGCGAGGGACAATGAGCAGTTCTTC	CSTLRRAARDNEQFF
-	TRBV12-3/TRBV12-4	-	TRBJ1-5	TGTGCCAGCAGTTTAGGGGGGAGAGAAGGCGTGCAGCCCCAGCATTTT	CASSLGGREGVQPQHF
many	TRBV5-1	-	TRBJ2-3	TGCGCCAGCAGCTTGGACCGTCCTAGCACAGATACGCAGTATTTT	CASSLDRPSTDTQYF
few	TRBV7-9	-	TRBJ2-2	TGTGCCAGCAGCCGGCCCCCCAACACCGGGGAGCTGTTTTTT	CASSRPPNTGELFF
-	TRBV7-6	-	TRBJ2-6	TGTGCCAGCAGCTTAGCCGGTACCGGGGCCAACGTCCTGACTTTC	CASSLAGTGANVLTF
many	TRBV4-2	-	TRBJ2-1	TGTGCCAGCAGCCAAGATTCGGGACATTACAATGAGCAGTTCTTC	CASSQDSGHYNEQFF
many	TRBV24-1	-	TRBJ2-3	TGTGCCACCAGTGATTTTTCCCGGGGAGATACGCAGTATTTT	CATSDFSRGDTQYF
-	TRBV20-1	-	TRBJ1-1	TGCAGTGCTAGAGGGGGAACAGGCCTGAACACTGAAGCTTTCTTT	CSARGGTGLNTEAFF
many	TRBV20-1	-	TRBJ1-5	TGCAGTGCTATGACAGCTTATAGCAATCAGCCCCAGCATTTT	CSAMTAYSNQPQHF
few	TRBV20-1	-	TRBJ2-2	TGCAGTCTCTGGACAGCGAACACCGGGGAGCTGTTTTTT	CSLWTANTGELFF
many	TRBV12-3/TRBV12-4	TRBD1	TRBJ2-2	TGTGCCAGCAGTTTACGGGGGACAGGGCCCGGGGAGCTGTTTTTT	CASSLRGTGPGELFF
many	TRBV5-1	TRBD2	TRBJ2-7	TGCGCCAGCAGCTCAACTAGCGGTACCTACGAGCAGTACTTC	CASSSTSGTYEQYF
large	TRBV15	-	TRBJ1-1	TGTGCCACCAGCTTGACAGTGAACACTGAAGCTTTCTTT	CATSLTVNTEAFF
many	TRBV28	-	TRBJ2-1	TGTGCCAGCAGGCTTAGAGGTTACAATGAGCAGTTCTTC	CASRLRGYNEQFF
many	TRBV28	TRBD1	TRBJ1-1	TGTGCCAGCAGTTCCGCGCGGGACAGCCAATTTATGAACACTGAAGCTTTCTTT	CASSSARDSQFMNTEAFF
many	TRBV6-1	-	TRBJ2-1	TGTGCCAGCAGTGAAGCGCTACAGTGGGGCAATGAGCAGTTCTTC	CASSEALQWGNEQFF
-	TRBV12-3/TRBV12-4	TRBD1	TRBJ1-1	TGTGCCAGCAGTCCGACAGGGCGAACTGAAGCTTTCTTT	CASSPTGRTEAFF
once	TRBV28	-	TRBJ2-1	TGTGCCAGCACCCTCAGCGGTGTGTTCAATGAGCAGTTCTTC	CASTLSGVFNEQFF
many	TRBV29-1	TRBD1	TRBJ1-5	TGCAGCGTCGCTACAGGGGCCGGGCAGCCCCAGCATTTT	CSVATGAGQPQHF